These 20 T cell receptor beta chains were sequenced from one sample in a study of T cell responses to AZD1222 COVID-19 vaccine. Libraries were prepared by immunoSEQ multiplex PCR; TCRdb keeps only in-frame clonotypes and omits some of them. This sample carries around 180,000 clones, 92% of them seen once, and the ten largest clones take over 9.5%. Specimen: peripheral blood, collected on day 0 of AZD1222 vaccination. These receptor sequences come from an adult in good health.

V gene TRBV5-5 combines with J gene TRBJ2-7; 9 bases map to TRBD1. CDR1 and CDR2 from the germline V gene are SGHKS and YYEKEE (reference sequence). The CDR3 is made up of 15 amino acids. Trimming took 1 base from V and 4 from J; bases not matched to a gene: 6. Written as DNA, the CDR3 is TGTGCCAGCAGCTTGATAGGGACAGGGCATTACGAGCAGTACGTC. Translating it yields CASSLIGTGHYEQYV.

CDR3 amino acids: CASSRTSGGDTQYF. CDR3 nucleotides: TGTGCCAGCAGCCGAACTAGCGGTGGAGATACGCAGTATTTT. This chain joins TRBV4-2 and TRBJ2-3; 8 bases line up with TRBD2. From germline, CDR1 is LGHNA and CDR2 YNFKEQ. Unmatched junction bases numbered 5, after V lost 4 bases and J lost 5 bases. The CDR3 covers 14 residues.

This chain joins TRBV6-7 and TRBJ1-6; maybe TRBD1 (5 bases). TRBV6-7 is an ORF, and what it does is uncertain. Trimming took off 2 bases at V and 3 bases at J, with 17 bases between the two ends. The CDR3 covers 18 residues. CDR3 region: CASSYTAGVKIYNSPLHF. The CDR3 DNA follows: TGTGCCAGCAGTTACACGGCGGGGGTGAAGATCTATAATTCACCCCTCCACTTT.

In regard to this clone: The junction departs from germline at one end; a sequencing error may be responsible. Here the CDR3 reads CASSFGGVGASF. The DNA of the CDR3 is TGTGCCAGCAGCTTCGGAGGGGTGGGGGCCTCCTTC. This rearrangement joins TRBV7-2 to TRBJ1-2; D possibly corresponds to TRBD1 (6 bases). In germline, CDR1 is SGHTA, CDR2 FQGNSA. This CDR3 is built from 12 residues. Full variable domain (rest looked up from reference TRBV7-2 and TRBJ1-2): GAGVSQSPSNKVTEKGKDVELRCDPISGHTALYWYRQSLGQGLEFLIYFQGNSAPDKSGLPSDRFSAERTGGSVSTLTIQRTQQEDSAVYLCASSFGGVGASFGSGTRLTVV.

J is TRBJ2-2 and V is TRBV10-3, with 12 nucleotides matching TRBD1. Germline CDR1 reads ENHRY; CDR2 reads SYGVKD. V was clipped by 0 bases and J by 6 bases; unmatched bases: 2. The CDR3 runs to 16 residues. CDR3 sequence: CAISESGQGAAGELFF. CDR3 DNA: TGTGCCATCAGTGAGTCGGGACAGGGGGCGGCCGGGGAGCTGTTTTTT.

V and J are TRBV2 and TRBJ1-5; D is possibly TRBD1 (6 bases). V lost 7 bases to trimming and J lost 0 bases, with 13 bases between them. Germline lookup yields CDR1 SNHLY and CDR2 FYNNEI. The CDR3 contains 15 residues. The CDR3 sequence is CASMTGQYSNQPQHF. The CDR3 nucleotides are TGTGCCAGCATGACCGGACAGTATAGCAATCAGCCCCAGCATTTT.

This clone was observed a single time. The genes are TRBV2 and TRBJ2-7, with D maybe TRBD1 (5 bases). Trimming left V 1 base short and J 3 bases short, with 13 bases between. The CDR3 is 15 amino acids. In germline, CDR1 is SNHLY, CDR2 FYNNEI. The CDR3 sequence is CASSEGGISYYEQYF. DNA of the CDR3: TGTGCCAGCAGTGAAGGGGGCATTTCCTACTACGAGCAGTACTTC. Variable domain in full (rest from reference TRBV2 and TRBJ2-7): EPEVTQTPSHQVTQMGQEVILRCVPISNHLYFYWYRQILGQKVEFLVSFYNNEISEKSEIFDDQFSVERPDGSNFTLKIRSTKLEDSAMYFCASSEGGISYYEQYFGPGTRLTVT.

J is TRBJ1-3 and V is TRBV19; D remains unclear. With 2 bases removed from V and 0 bases from J, the gap between germline ends came to 8 bases. Germline V CDR1 and CDR2: LNHDA, SQIVND (reference sequence). The length of the CDR3 is 15 residues. The CDR3 DNA reads as TGTGCCAGTAGTATAATTGGGAGCTCTGGAAACACCATATATTTT. Its translation: CASSIIGSSGNTIYF. Combining the CDR3 with reference TRBV19 and TRBJ1-3 gives the whole variable domain DGGITQSPKYLFRKEGQNVTLSCEQNLNHDAMYWYRQDPGQGLRLIYYSQIVNDFQKGDIAEGYSVSREKKESFPLTVTSAQKNPTAFYLCASSIIGSSGNTIYFGEGSWLTVV.

J is TRBJ1-4 and V is TRBV7-6; unclear D gene. V was pared by 6 bases and J by 6 bases, with 11 bases between. Germline assignment: CDR1 SGHVS and CDR2 FNYEAQ. The CDR3 is 13 residues long. The chain's CDR3 is CASRQLTDEKLFF. For the CDR3, the DNA is TGTGCCAGCAGACAATTAACAGATGAAAAACTGTTTTTT.

This rearrangement joins TRBV6-1 to TRBJ2-1; 12 bases map to TRBD2. The J segment lost 6 bases and the V segment lost 4 bases, leaving 7 bases of the junction unmatched. This CDR3 comprises 16 residues. Germline values: CDR1 MNHNS, CDR2 SASEGT. For the CDR3, the DNA is TGTGCCAGCAGTGCACGGACTAGCGGGAATCGCAATGAGCAGTTCTTC. Translated, it gives CASSARTSGNRNEQFF.

A single count supports this clone. The chain combines TRBV11-3 with TRBJ2-2; D unresolved. This CDR3 region has 12 residues. Trimming cost V 3 bases and J 4 bases, with 3 bases left between them. Germline V lookup: CDR1 SGHNT, CDR2 YENEEA. CDR3 coding DNA: TGTGCCAGCAGCTTGCCCACCGGGGAGCTGTTTTTT. It translates to CASSLPTGELFF.

V gene TRBV3-1 (or the pseudogene TRBV3-2) combines with J gene TRBJ2-7; a weak D match, TRBD1 (6 bases). Looked up from germline, CDR1 is LGHDT and CDR2 is YNNKEL (reference sequence). The V end was cut by 5 bases, the J end by 2 bases, with 13 bases between. This CDR3 contains 14 residues. The CDR3 protein is CASSTRDKPYEQYF. The CDR3, as DNA: TGTGCCAGCAGCACCCGGGACAAGCCCTACGAGCAGTACTTC.

This clone was found a few times. This sequence joins TRBV12-3 or TRBV12-4 and TRBJ2-5, with D uncertain. V was pared by 3 bases and J by 4 bases, with 6 bases between. The CDR3 is made up of 12 amino acids. CDR3 DNA sequence: TGTGCCAGCAGTTTTGCAGGAGAGACCCAGTACTTC. This codes for CASSFAGETQYF.

V gene TRBV7-2 combines with J gene TRBJ2-7; TRBD2 matches 7 bases. The CDR3 covers 13 residues. V was clipped by 3 bases and J by 4 bases; unmatched bases: 3. CDR1 and CDR2 (germline): SGHTA, FQGNSA. The CDR3 DNA is TGTGCCAGCAGCTTTGGGGGGGGATACGAGCAGTACTTC. This sequence encodes CASSFGGGYEQYF. The full variable domain, its missing parts supplied by reference TRBV7-2 and TRBJ2-7, is GAGVSQSPSNKVTEKGKDVELRCDPISGHTALYWYRQSLGQGLEFLIYFQGNSAPDKSGLPSDRFSAERTGGSVSTLTIQRTQQEDSAVYLCASSFGGGYEQYFGPGTRLTVT.

The V and J genes are TRBV14 and TRBJ2-3; D is undetermined. This CDR3 spans 13 amino acids. The V gene lost 4 bases and the J gene lost 6 bases, with 11 bases spanning the gap. In germline, CDR1 is SGHDN, CDR2 FVKESK. In nucleotides, the CDR3 is TGTGCCAGCAGCCTCCGTAGGACCGATACGCAGTATTTT. Translation: CASSLRRTDTQYF.

The table lists this clone with a count of one. The rearrangement uses TRBV5-1 and TRBJ2-6, with D tentatively TRBD2 (6 bases). The CDR3 length is 18 residues. Trimming removed 4 bases at V and 0 bases at J, with 17 bases between. Germline V lookup: CDR1 SGHRS, CDR2 YFSETQ. The CDR3 sequence is CASSPLGGAYSGANVLTF. Written as DNA, the CDR3 is TGCGCCAGCAGCCCCTTAGGCGGGGCTTACTCTGGGGCCAACGTCCTGACTTTC.

The genes are TRBV6-5 and TRBJ2-5, with D perhaps matching TRBD1 (5 bases). The length of the CDR3 is 12 residues. The V and J ends lost 6 bases and 3 bases respectively, with 8 bases between them. The V gene's germline CDR1 is MNHEY and CDR2 SVGAGI. CDR3 nucleotide sequence: TGTGCCAGCAGATTAGGGGAAGAGACCCAGTACTTC. It translates to CASRLGEETQYF.

V usage is TRBV7-8 and J usage is TRBJ2-2; 11 bases align to TRBD2. V was pared by 5 bases and J by 3 bases, with 11 bases of the junction left unmatched. This CDR3 region has 18 residues. Germline V gene lookup returns CDR1 SGHVS and CDR2 FQNEAQ. This chain's CDR3 is CASSTRLAGPSYTGELFF. DNA for the CDR3: TGTGCCAGCAGCACTAGACTAGCGGGGCCCTCCTACACCGGGGAGCTGTTTTTT.

The CDR3 DNA reads as TGCAGTGCTAGTGGCGGTTACGGCAATCAGCCCCAGCATTTT. The encoded protein is CSASGGYGNQPQHF. The genes are TRBV20-1 and TRBJ1-5, with D unclear. The CDR3 has 14 amino acids. Trimming took off 3 bases at V and 2 bases at J, with 11 bases between the two ends. Germline V CDR1 and CDR2: DFQATT, SNEGSKA (reference sequence).

The rearrangement links TRBV30 to TRBJ1-6; D is ambiguous. The CDR3 covers 13 residues. CDR1 GTSNPN and CDR2 SVGIG come from the germline V gene (reference sequence). V was cut by 4 bases and J by 7 bases, with 11 bases left in between. The CDR3: CAWNSLKNSPLHF. The CDR3 nucleotides read TGTGCCTGGAATTCCCTAAAAAATTCACCCCTCCACTTT.